Sequencing of this TCR beta chain was carried out in a study of cytomegalovirus exposure and HLA in healthy donors. General study results and limits: Beyond CMV serostatus, there was no information to go on about immune exposure. Most TCR sequences were uncommon, yet certain public TCRs appeared in many donors. Some highly shared sequence variants likely arose as a pipeline artifact.

Primers for the PCR totalled 60 Vbeta and 13 Jbeta. Profiled with immunoSEQ multiplex PCR; TCRdb holds only in-frame clones, not every one. The table includes 90,000 to 130,000 clones, 75% to 85% detected once. Looked up from germline, CDR1 is MNHNS and CDR2 is SASEGT. The V end was cut by 7 bases, the J end by 0 bases, with 11 bases between. The CDR3 runs 14 residues. With regard to this clone: Its cognate antigen is unknown.

The chain uses TRBV6-1 and TRBJ2-3; the D gene is possibly TRBD2 (5 bases). The receptor comes from a woman aged 18-29 years in good health and CMV-seropositive. The sample was PBMCs. The CDR3 spells CASNLGGSTDTQYF. In nucleotides, the CDR3 is TGTGCCAGCAACCTCGGCGGGAGCACAGATACGCAGTATTTT.